Following are 22 T cell receptor beta chains from one sample sequenced in a study of blood T cell repertoires in COVID-19. The method was immunoSEQ multiplex PCR; TCRdb's version includes in-frame clones alone and lacks a portion of them. The sample contains nearly 250,000 clones, 90% of which appear only once. The sample comprised PBMCs or T cells enriched from blood (not recorded which). These receptors came from a man aged 45-65 years who had been exposed to COVID-19.

The chain uses TRBV5-4 and TRBJ2-3; 8 nucleotides match TRBD1. With 4 bases clipped from V and 1 base from J, the junction kept 5 bases outside the gene matches. CDR1 and CDR2 from the germline V gene are SGHNT and YYREEE (reference sequence). CDR3 length: 15 residues. CDR3 nucleotide sequence: TGTGCCAGCAGCCTTGGGGGACAGGGCACAGATACGCAGTATTTT. It translates to CASSLGGQGTDTQYF.

This clone was picked up many times. The chain combines TRBV7-3 with TRBJ2-7, with 10 positions matching TRBD2. V shed 4 bases and J 0 bases; nucleotides not matched to a gene: 0. The CDR3 consists of 14 residues. The germline gives CDR1 SGHTA, CDR2 FQGTGA. The CDR3 region has the DNA TGTGCCAGCAGCTCTAGCGGGGGCTCCTACGAGCAGTACTTC. This codes for CASSSSGGSYEQYF.

V usage is TRBV5-1 and J usage is TRBJ2-7; tentative D call: TRBD2 (5 bases). CDR3 length: 15 residues. The ends were cut back, 2 bases at V and 2 bases at J, with 14 bases in the middle. The V gene's germline CDR1 is SGHRS and CDR2 YFSETQ. CDR3 protein: CASSLAAAIPYEQYF. CDR3 coding DNA: TGCGCCAGCAGCTTAGCGGCAGCAATACCCTACGAGCAGTACTTC.

In this sample, this clone turned up many times. The V call is TRBV7-9, the J call TRBJ1-6; 8 bases are shared with TRBD1. With V trimmed by 0 bases and J by 10 bases, 8 bases remained unmatched. This CDR3 spans 16 amino acids. The germline V gene encodes CDR1 SEHNR and CDR2 FQNEAQ (reference sequence). The CDR3 coding sequence is TGTGCCAGCAGCTTAGCAACCGGACAGGGCGGCTCACCCCTCCACTTT. Protein product: CASSLATGQGGSPLHF.

The chain joins TRBV25-1 to TRBJ2-6; D unclear. Germline values: CDR1 MGHDK, CDR2 SYGVNS. The V end lost 10 bases, the J end lost 1 base, and 5 bases lay between the germline ends. The CDR3 has 12 residues. CDR3 coding DNA: TGTGCCACCACTTCTGGGGCCAACGTCCTGACTTTC. Translated, it gives CATTSGANVLTF.

This chain connects TRBV3-1 (or the pseudogene TRBV3-2) to TRBJ1-4; D is uncertain. V was trimmed by 1 base and J by 12 bases, leaving 18 bases between them. The CDR3 runs 15 residues. Germline V gene lookup returns CDR1 LGHDT and CDR2 YNNKEL (reference sequence). CDR3 DNA: TGTGCCAGCAGCCAAGGAGTAGTCAGGCCCAGAGAACTGTTTTTT. Translated, it gives CASSQGVVRPRELFF.

The CDR3 reads CAYRENFVYGYTF. CDR3 coding DNA: TGTGCCTACCGGGAAAATTTTGTCTATGGCTACACCTTC. The chain recombines TRBV30 with TRBJ1-2; D not resolved. Germline lookup yields CDR1 GTSNPN and CDR2 SVGIG (reference sequence). The CDR3 runs to 13 residues. V was cut by 7 bases and J by 4 bases, with 16 bases left in between.

The V call is TRBV9, the J call TRBJ1-2; 8 bases align to TRBD1. The CDR3 runs 12 residues. Germline V gene sequence: CDR1 SGDLS, CDR2 YYNGEE. Trimming took 2 bases from V and 10 from J; bases not matched to a gene: 4. The CDR3 nucleotides read TGTGCCAGCAGCGTCCGACAGGGGAACTACACCTTC. Amino acids: CASSVRQGNYTF.

This clone was seen a single time. The chain carries TRBV10-3 and TRBJ2-7; D unresolved. This CDR3 region has 14 residues. V was clipped by 0 bases and J by 3 bases, with 9 bases between them. Germline V gene data show CDR1 as ENHRY and CDR2 as SYGVKD. CDR3 nucleotide sequence: TGTGCCATCAGTGAGTCTGGCAGAGGCTACGAGCAGTACGTC. It encodes CAISESGRGYEQYV.

This chain uses TRBV7-3 with TRBJ2-5; D unresolved. V was clipped by 5 bases and J by 1 base, with 11 bases between them. Germline V lookup: CDR1 SGHTA, CDR2 FQGTGA. The CDR3 totals 14 residues. This CDR3 reads CASSRYSGQETQYF. CDR3 coding DNA: TGTGCCAGCAGCCGATATAGTGGCCAAGAGACCCAGTACTTC.

The chain is built from TRBV10-3 and TRBJ1-2, with a tentative D call TRBD1 (6 bases). Trimming took off 0 bases at V and 1 base at J, with 9 bases between the two ends. The CDR3 sequence is 15 residues long. From germline, CDR1 is ENHRY and CDR2 SYGVKD. CDR3 residues: CAISESPGDNYGYTF. Here the CDR3 DNA reads TGTGCCATCAGTGAGTCCCCAGGGGATAACTATGGCTACACCTTC.

This chain links TRBV3-1 (or the pseudogene TRBV3-2) with TRBJ1-2; 10 nucleotides match TRBD1. The V gene end was trimmed by 5 bases and the J gene end by 13 bases; junction bases not matched to a gene: 13. This CDR3 is built from 14 residues. In germline, CDR1 is LGHDT, CDR2 YNNKEL (reference sequence). CDR3 protein: CASSFAWGQGLGTF. The CDR3 bases are TGTGCCAGCAGCTTCGCGTGGGGACAGGGGTTAGGCACCTTC.

The rearrangement links TRBV11-2 to TRBJ2-7; D is possibly TRBD2 (7 bases). Germline-derived CDR1 and CDR2 are SGHAT and FQNNGV. The CDR3 contains 14 residues. Trimming removed 5 bases from V and 2 bases from J, with 13 bases in between. The CDR3: CASSKYGGPYEQYV. The CDR3 DNA reads as TGTGCCAGCAGCAAATACGGGGGGCCCTACGAGCAGTACGTC.

The chain joins TRBV2 to TRBJ1-4, with 9 bases identical to TRBD1. The trim removed 0 bases at V and 7 bases at J, leaving 6 bases unmatched. Germline CDR1 is SNHLY and CDR2 is FYNNEI. This CDR3 comprises 16 residues. The CDR3 region has the DNA TGTGCCAGCAGTGAAGCCCGACAGGGGGACCCTGAAAAACTGTTTTTT. This gives the protein CASSEARQGDPEKLFF.

The chain couples TRBV7-2 to TRBJ1-1; D is undetermined. The V end lost 6 bases, the J end lost 0 bases, and 23 bases lay between the germline ends. CDR1 and CDR2 (germline): SGHTA, FQGNSA. CDR3 length equals 18 residues. CDR3 nucleotides: TGTGCCAGCAGGTCCCCTTTGAGTCGCCTACTTATGAACACTGAAGCTTTCTTT. Its protein is CASRSPLSRLLMNTEAFF.

The chain couples TRBV28 to TRBJ1-1, with D possibly matching TRBD1 (5 bases). Between the trimmed V and J ends, which lost 6 bases and 4 bases, there was a span of 15 bases. The CDR3 spans 14 residues. Looked up from germline, CDR1 is MDHEN and CDR2 is SYDVKM. CDR3 residues: CASSAWTGGTEAFF. CDR3 sequence (DNA): TGTGCCAGCAGCGCTTGGACGGGGGGCACTGAAGCTTTCTTT.

Regarding this clone: Other DNA sequences in this sample translate to the same CDR3. J is TRBJ1-1 and V is TRBV7-9, with TRBD1 as a possible D gene (5 bases). V was shortened by 5 bases and J by 0 bases, with 13 bases between the two germline ends. CDR1 is SEHNR, CDR2 FQNEAQ, per germline (reference sequence). The CDR3 length is 15 residues. The CDR3 reads CASSPRTGLNTEAFF. The CDR3 DNA is TGTGCCAGCAGCCCACGAACAGGTCTGAACACTGAAGCTTTCTTT.

The CDR3 sequence is CASSLSGDTGELFF. DNA for the CDR3: TGTGCCAGCAGCTTATCAGGGGACACCGGGGAGCTGTTTTTT. This chain uses TRBV7-3 with TRBJ2-2, with D maybe TRBD1 (6 bases). The CDR3 contains 14 residues. V lost 2 bases and J lost 3, with 7 bases in between. CDR1 is SGHTA and CDR2 is FQGTGA in the germline V gene.

V usage is TRBV5-1 and J usage is TRBJ1-5; the match to TRBD1 covers 10 bases. The CDR3 is 16 residues long. Germline V CDR1 and CDR2: SGHRS, YFSETQ. V was clipped by 4 bases and J by 4 bases; unmatched bases: 8. The CDR3 loop reads CASSPGTGEVNQPQHF. Written as DNA, the CDR3 is TGCGCCAGCAGCCCTGGGACAGGGGAGGTGAATCAGCCCCAGCATTTT.

The rearrangement joins TRBV9 to TRBJ1-2; D is possibly TRBD1 (5 bases). CDR3 size: 16 residues. Trimming cost V 6 bases and J 3 bases, with 21 bases left between them. Germline values: CDR1 SGDLS, CDR2 YYNGEE. CDR3 region: CASTLTGERGDYGYTF. The CDR3 DNA reads TGTGCCAGCACCTTAACGGGGGAAAGGGGCGACTATGGCTACACCTTC.

The V call is TRBV9, the J call TRBJ2-2, with 9 nucleotides matching TRBD1. Per germline, CDR1 SGDLS and CDR2 YYNGEE. V lost 2 bases to trimming and J lost 3 bases; unmatched junction nucleotides: 5. The CDR3 totals 16 residues. The CDR3 reads CASSVPRTGDTGELFF. The CDR3 DNA reads TGTGCCAGCAGCGTCCCGCGGACAGGGGACACCGGGGAGCTGTTTTTT.

This chain links TRBV11-2 with TRBJ1-6; possible D gene TRBD1, 5 bases. V lost 3 bases to trimming and J lost 6 bases, with 9 bases between them. Germline V gene sequence: CDR1 SGHAT, CDR2 FQNNGV. The CDR3 has 14 amino acids. CDR3 residues: CASSFQGPNSPLHF. In DNA, the CDR3 is TGTGCCAGCAGCTTCCAGGGTCCTAATTCACCCCTCCACTTT.